Included here is one T cell receptor (beta chain) sequence, with context. The sample is drawn from a study of blood T cell repertoires in COVID-19. The overall study: Collection of acute and convalescent COVID-19 samples took place in the United States, Italy and Spain. T cells, B-cell-depleted T cells, or PBMCs provided the cDNA or gDNA that served as material.

With 6 bases clipped from V and 1 base from J, the junction kept 6 bases outside the gene matches. Germline loops: CDR1 SQVTM, CDR2 ANQGSEA. The CDR3 length is 13 residues. Original analysis: Amplifying reference gene primers gave estimates of nucleated cell counts. Sequencing used immunoSEQ multiplex PCR; TCRdb keeps in-frame clones, though not all of them. The V and J calls and the clone size are those of that table, but D and trimming were determined from the DNA. The sample has fewer than 70,000 clones; 85% to 90% are singletons. The specimen was peripheral blood. This chain uses TRBV29-1 with TRBJ2-7, with 7 bases fitting TRBD2. The receptor's source is a man aged 50-60 years with acute or convalescent COVID-19. CDR3 in amino acids: CSVRPGGSYEQYF. The CDR3 DNA sequence: TGCAGCGTCCGCCCCGGGGGGTCCTACGAGCAGTACTTC.